This T cell receptor beta chain was obtained from a study of T cell responses to AZD1222 COVID-19 vaccine. Findings of the study overall: Sampling that yielded the repertoires occurred only after the peak T cell response. Across the whole spike, CD4 TCRs peaked at regions 160-218 and 743-854.

Sequencing used immunoSEQ multiplex PCR; TCRdb keeps in-frame clones, though not all of them. The repertoire has about 120,000 clones, about 85% of them found once; the top ten carry 3.2%. Notes on this clone: What it binds is not known.

V lost 2 bases to trimming and J lost 2 bases, with 10 bases between them. This CDR3 contains 14 residues. Germline values: CDR1 SGHTA, CDR2 FQGNSA. The sample in question was peripheral blood, obtained on day 0 of AZD1222 vaccination. The source of this sequence is an adult in good health. The rearrangement links TRBV7-2 to TRBJ2-7; D is undetermined. The CDR3 spells CASSLISGTYEQYF. The CDR3 bases are TGTGCCAGCAGCTTAATATCTGGGACCTACGAGCAGTACTTC.